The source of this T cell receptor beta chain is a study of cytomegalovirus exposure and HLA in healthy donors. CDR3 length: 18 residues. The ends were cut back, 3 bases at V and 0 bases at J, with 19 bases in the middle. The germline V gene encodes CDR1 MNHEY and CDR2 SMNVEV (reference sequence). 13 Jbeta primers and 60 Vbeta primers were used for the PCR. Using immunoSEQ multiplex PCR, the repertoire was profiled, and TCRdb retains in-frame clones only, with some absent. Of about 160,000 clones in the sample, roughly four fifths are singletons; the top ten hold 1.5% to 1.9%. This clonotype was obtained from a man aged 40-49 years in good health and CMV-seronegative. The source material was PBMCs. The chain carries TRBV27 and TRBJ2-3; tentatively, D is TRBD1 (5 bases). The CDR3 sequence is CASSLYRSPYASTDTQYF. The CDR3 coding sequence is TGTGCCAGCAGTTTGTACAGGTCTCCCTACGCTAGCACAGATACGCAGTATTTT.